These 16 T cell receptor beta chains share one sample of origin, sequenced in a study of blood T cell repertoires in COVID-19. Clones were read by immunoSEQ multiplex PCR, and TCRdb kept only the in-frame ones, dropping some. Altogether some 490,000 clones are present, roughly 88% being singletons, with the ten largest covering 3.2%. The specimen sequenced was peripheral blood. The source of these receptors is a human donor in a cohort sampled during active COVID-19.

V usage is TRBV28 and J usage is TRBJ2-2; D is uncertain. Germline assignment: CDR1 MDHEN and CDR2 SYDVKM. Trimming shortened V by 3 bases and J by 5 bases, and 13 bases separated the two germline ends. This CDR3 has 15 amino acids. The CDR3 region is CASSFHPRITGELFF. CDR3 DNA sequence: TGTGCCAGCAGTTTTCACCCGAGAATAACCGGGGAGCTGTTTTTT.

The rearrangement links TRBV24-1 to TRBJ2-3, with 7 bases matching TRBD1. This CDR3 comprises 16 residues. V shed 4 bases, J shed 0 bases, and the junction held 6 bases outside the gene matches. In germline, CDR1 is KGHDR, CDR2 SFDVKD. CDR3 DNA sequence: TGTGCCACCAGTGACAAACAGGGGCCTAGCACAGATACGCAGTATTTT. Translating it yields CATSDKQGPSTDTQYF.

This clone was detected only a few times. The CDR3 sequence is CAWAGGPYNEQFF. The CDR3 nucleotides read TGTGCCTGGGCAGGGGGCCCCTACAATGAGCAGTTCTTC. J is TRBJ2-1 and V is TRBV30, with 8 bases matching TRBD1. Trimming took 5 bases from V and 2 from J; bases not matched to a gene: 2. This CDR3 is built from 13 residues. Germline CDR1 and CDR2: GTSNPN and SVGIG (reference sequence).

The chain carries TRBV9 and TRBJ1-3; D may be TRBD1 (6 bases). V was shortened by 3 bases and J by 0 bases, with 19 bases between the two germline ends. The CDR3 is 18 amino acids. The germline CDR1 and CDR2 sequences are SGDLS and YYNGEE. The CDR3, as DNA: TGTGCCAGCAGCGAGAGGGCAGGGGAATATTACTCTGGAAACACCATATATTTT. Translation gives CASSERAGEYYSGNTIYF.

The rearrangement joins TRBV11-2 to TRBJ2-6; D call uncertain. The germline V gene encodes CDR1 SGHAT and CDR2 FQNNGV. Between the trimmed V and J ends, which lost 5 bases and 2 bases, there was a span of 10 bases. CDR3 length: 15 residues. CDR3 residues: CASSGGVAGANVLTF. CDR3 DNA: TGTGCCAGCAGCGGTGGAGTGGCTGGGGCCAACGTCCTGACTTTC.

This chain joins TRBV28 and TRBJ2-5, with 8 bases lining up with TRBD1. V lost 5 bases to trimming and J lost 3 bases; unmatched junction nucleotides: 14. This CDR3 comprises 17 residues. CDR1 MDHEN and CDR2 SYDVKM come from the germline V gene. This CDR3 reads CASSQTLSQGQEETQYF. CDR3 bases: TGTGCCAGCAGTCAGACCCTTAGCCAGGGACAGGAAGAGACCCAGTACTTC.

The chain carries TRBV11-2 and TRBJ1-1; 7 bases are a match to TRBD1. CDR3 length equals 15 residues. Germline lookup yields CDR1 SGHAT and CDR2 FQNNGV. V dropped 3 bases and J dropped 6; count of bases not matched to a gene: 10. The DNA of the CDR3 is TGTGCCAGCAGCTTTACAGGGGCGGAGGCGGCTGAAGCTTTCTTT. This sequence encodes CASSFTGAEAAEAFF.

This chain links TRBV27 with TRBJ1-5, with D perhaps matching TRBD1 (6 bases). This CDR3 has 14 residues. Per germline, CDR1 MNHEY and CDR2 SMNVEV (reference sequence). Trimming cost V 6 bases and J 6 bases, with 15 bases left between them. CDR3 in amino acids: CASRPGQISQPQHF. CDR3 nucleotides: TGTGCCAGCAGACCCGGACAGATCTCTCAGCCCCAGCATTTT.

This clone has a single count. This chain connects TRBV29-1 to TRBJ1-2, with D maybe TRBD1 (5 bases). The V gene's germline CDR1 is SQVTM and CDR2 ANQGSEA. The CDR3 runs 12 residues. V lost 7 bases to trimming and J lost 5 bases, with 14 bases between them. In nucleotides, the CDR3 is TGCAGCGGGTACGGGGGGACTTATGGCTACACCTTC. It is translated as CSGYGGTYGYTF.

The DNA for the CDR3 is TGTGCCAGCAGCTTCGGGGGGGGGACCCAAGAGACCCAGTACTTC. Translating it yields CASSFGGGTQETQYF. The V call is TRBV11-3, the J call TRBJ2-5, with 8 bases aligning to TRBD2. The junction had 4 bases not matched to a gene; V was cut back by 3 bases and J by 1 base. CDR3 length equals 15 residues. Germline CDR1 and CDR2: SGHNT and YENEEA. Looking up the rest from reference TRBV11-3 and TRBJ2-5 gives the full variable domain: EAGVVQSPRYKIIEKKQPVAFWCNPISGHNTLYWYLQNLGQGPELLIRYENEEAVDDSQLPKDRFSAERLKGVDSTLKIQPAELGDSAVYLCASSFGGGTQETQYFGPGTRLLVL.

J is TRBJ2-7 and V is TRBV6-1, with a weak D call TRBD1 (5 bases). Trimming pared 2 bases from V and 5 bases from J, leaving 10 bases between. The germline V gene has CDR1 MNHNS and CDR2 SASEGT. The CDR3 spans 13 residues. DNA for the CDR3: TGTGCCAGCAGTGAACAGGGTCTTGACGAGCAGTACTTC. This translates into CASSEQGLDEQYF.

The chain couples TRBV23-1 to TRBJ1-1; D is unresolved. TRBV23-1 belongs to the ORF category, with a function that is uncertain. The V and J ends lost 8 bases and 2 bases respectively, with 15 bases between them. The CDR3 is made up of 14 amino acids. The CDR3 loop reads CASRGRRRNTEAFF. The CDR3 DNA reads as TGCGCCAGCCGAGGGAGGAGGCGAAACACTGAAGCTTTCTTT.

The chain combines TRBV11-2 with TRBJ2-1, with TRBD2 matching over 9 bases. Trimming took 4 bases from V and 8 from J; bases not matched to a gene: 9. The CDR3 has 15 residues. Germline V gives CDR1 SGHAT, CDR2 FQNNGV. CDR3 sequence reads: CASSSVAGEGDEQFF. CDR3 bases: TGTGCCAGCAGCTCCGTAGCGGGAGAGGGTGATGAGCAGTTCTTC.

V gene TRBV10-2 combines with J gene TRBJ1-6, with TRBD1 matching 12 bases. The trim removed 8 bases at V and 2 bases at J, leaving 4 bases unmatched. Germline CDR1 WSHSY, CDR2 SAAADI. The CDR3 contains 16 residues. Written as DNA, the CDR3 is TGCGCCAGCGGGACAGGGGGCGTCGCCTATAATTCACCCCTCCACTTT. Protein: CASGTGGVAYNSPLHF.

The V gene is TRBV10-1, the J gene TRBJ2-7; tentative D call: TRBD2 (5 bases). This CDR3 spans 14 amino acids. CDR1 is WNHNN, CDR2 SYGVQD, per germline (reference sequence). V dropped 4 bases and J dropped 5 bases, with 15 bases sitting between them. CDR3 DNA sequence: TGCGCCAGCAGTGCGGGATCGGTTACGAACGAGCAGTACTTC. It is translated as CASSAGSVTNEQYF.

The chain has TRBV27 and TRBJ1-2, with D perhaps matching TRBD1 (6 bases). Trimming shortened V by 3 bases and J by 7 bases, and 15 bases separated the two germline ends. The CDR3 has 14 residues. Germline V gene lookup returns CDR1 MNHEY and CDR2 SMNVEV (reference sequence). As DNA, the CDR3 is TGTGCCAGCAGTTTCTCGGCCAGGGGTGGTGGCTACACCTTC. Protein sequence: CASSFSARGGGYTF.